This TCR beta chain comes out of a study of cytomegalovirus exposure and HLA in healthy donors. For the study at large: HLA-typed donors were the source of about 85 million unique TCRs, which an early data release held.

The study, taken as a whole, reports: Among TCR beta chains of equal frequency, HLA-associated ones were more clonally expanded in a later analysis. Generally TCR sequences proved uncommon, though certain public TCRs appeared in numerous donors.

The PCR was carried out with 60 Vbeta primers and 13 Jbeta primers. As handled by the study authors: Per a later analysis, the number of unique TCR beta chains was 75 million to 90 million, of which around 9.9 million were shared. Assay used: immunoSEQ multiplex PCR; TCRdb lists only in-frame clones, some missing. The V and J calls and clone size come from that table; D and trimming were worked out from the DNA. The sample contains roughly 100,000 clones, 55% to 80% of which appear only once. Comments on this clone: Its matching antigen is unknown.

The source is a human donor in good health. The source material was PBMCs.

The CDR3 DNA reads TGTGCCAGCAGCCGACGAGGGGACAACGAGCAGTACTTC. Translated: CASSRRGDNEQYF. The chain has TRBV7-8 and TRBJ2-7; TRBD1 might be the D (6 bases). V lost 5 bases and J 5 bases, leaving 13 bases between the germline ends. The CDR3 runs to 13 residues. Per germline, CDR1 SGHVS and CDR2 FQNEAQ. Combining the CDR3 with reference TRBV7-8 and TRBJ2-7 gives the whole variable domain GAGVSQSPRYKVAKRGQDVALRCDPISGHVSLFWYQQALGQGPEFLTYFQNEAQLDKSGLPSDRFFAERPEGSVSTLKIQRTQQEDSAVYLCASSRRGDNEQYFGPGTRLTVT.